This entry lists 21 T cell receptor beta chains sequenced from one sample in a study of blood T cell repertoires in COVID-19. Libraries were prepared by immunoSEQ multiplex PCR; TCRdb keeps only in-frame clonotypes and omits some of them. The table includes about 210,000 clones, roughly 85% detected once. Source material: peripheral blood. The origin of the receptors is a woman in her seventies with COVID-19, enrolled during active disease.

The J gene is TRBJ2-5, the V gene TRBV19, with TRBD1 identical over 9 bases. Trimming at V came to 3 bases and at J to 3 bases, leaving 11 bases not matched to a gene. The CDR3 is 17 amino acids. Per germline, CDR1 LNHDA and CDR2 SQIVND (reference sequence). The CDR3 nucleotides are TGTGCCAGTAGTATCGGGAGCGGGACAGGGTTCGAAGAGACCCAGTACTTC. As protein: CASSIGSGTGFEETQYF.

This sequence joins TRBV9 and TRBJ2-7; the D gene is possibly TRBD1 (6 bases). The CDR3 consists of 16 residues. The V and J ends lost 4 bases and 3 bases respectively, with 20 bases between them. CDR1 and CDR2 (germline): SGDLS, YYNGEE. The DNA for the CDR3 is TGTGCCAGCAGCCCGTGGGACAACCTCATATACTACGAGCAGTACTTC. This translates into CASSPWDNLIYYEQYF.

CDR3 sequence reads: CASSLAKGQGLMNTEAFF. In DNA form, the CDR3 reads TGTGCCAGCAGCTTAGCGAAGGGACAGGGTCTTATGAACACTGAAGCTTTCTTT. The gene calls are TRBV7-9 and TRBJ1-1; 9 nucleotides agree with TRBD1. The length of the CDR3 is 18 residues. Germline CDR1 reads SEHNR; CDR2 reads FQNEAQ (reference sequence). The V and J ends lost 0 bases and 0 bases, in that order; junction bases with no gene match: 8.

This clone was counted only a few times. This chain links TRBV14 with TRBJ1-1, with D uncertain. Trimming shortened V by 4 bases and J by 10 bases, and 16 bases separated the two germline ends. The length of the CDR3 is 13 residues. CDR1 SGHDN and CDR2 FVKESK come from the germline V gene. CDR3 in amino acids: CASSLSGRGAAFF. DNA for the CDR3: TGTGCCAGCAGCCTGAGCGGACGGGGTGCAGCTTTCTTT.

This clone was detected once. This chain links TRBV25-1 with TRBJ1-2; 10 bases agree with TRBD1. The CDR3 is 13 amino acids. Trimming cost V 1 base and J 10 bases; bases outside gene matches: 3. Germline CDR1 reads MGHDK; CDR2 reads SYGVNS. CDR3 coding DNA: TGTGCCAGCAGTGAATTAGGGACAGGGGCCTACACCTTC. It is translated as CASSELGTGAYTF.

The CDR3 DNA is TGTGCCAGCAGTCCCCTCGGGGGGCCAATGACTAACTATGGCTACACCTTC. It yields the protein CASSPLGGPMTNYGYTF. The V and J genes are TRBV27 and TRBJ1-2; possibly TRBD1 for D (6 bases). This CDR3 has 17 residues. CDR1 is MNHEY and CDR2 is SMNVEV in the germline V gene (reference sequence). V was trimmed by 5 bases and J by 0 bases, leaving 19 bases between them.

This clone was seen a handful of times. The rearrangement links TRBV9 to TRBJ2-7, with 7 bases fitting TRBD1. Looked up from germline, CDR1 is SGDLS and CDR2 is YYNGEE. This CDR3 has 15 amino acids. V trimming: 4 bases; J trimming: 3 bases; junction bases outside the gene matches: 10. CDR3 bases: TGTGCCAGCAGCCTTGGCGAGGACAGGAACTACGAGCAGTACTTC. Translating it yields CASSLGEDRNYEQYF.

This clone was counted between two and nine times. The chain has TRBV25-1 and TRBJ2-2, with D unclear. Germline CDR1 and CDR2: MGHDK and SYGVNS. This CDR3 contains 14 residues. The V gene lost 3 bases and the J gene lost 2 bases, with 7 bases spanning the gap. DNA for the CDR3: TGTGCCAGCAGTGATAACTTAAACACCGGGGAGCTGTTTTTT. Amino acids: CASSDNLNTGELFF.

The J gene is TRBJ2-3, the V gene TRBV7-2; the D gene is possibly TRBD1 (5 bases). The CDR3 has 14 amino acids. Germline-derived CDR1 and CDR2 are SGHTA and FQGNSA. The V gene lost 6 bases and the J gene lost 4 bases, with 14 bases spanning the gap. CDR3 coding DNA: TGTGCCAGCAGAGTGACAGACCCCGCAGATACGCAGTATTTT. Translating it yields CASRVTDPADTQYF.

This chain links TRBV6-4 with TRBJ1-5, with D unclear. CDR1 MRHNA and CDR2 SNTAGT come from the germline V gene. Trimming removed 5 bases at V and 0 bases at J, with 8 bases between. This CDR3 has 14 amino acids. CDR3 nucleotides: TGTGCCAGCAGTCAGTACCATAGCAATCAGCCCCAGCATTTT. Protein: CASSQYHSNQPQHF.

In its sample, this clone was seen a few times. The J gene is TRBJ2-3, the V gene TRBV4-2; TRBD2 agrees at 10 bases. V lost 0 bases, J lost 2 bases, and 8 bases stayed unmatched. Germline-derived CDR1 and CDR2 are LGHNA and YNFKEQ. The CDR3 consists of 18 residues. The CDR3 DNA follows: TGTGCCAGCAGCCAAGATTCGAGCGGGGGGGCTAACACAGATACGCAGTATTTT. Its translation: CASSQDSSGGANTDTQYF.

The CDR3: CASSLRGQGSPLHF. The CDR3, as DNA: TGTGCCAGCAGCCTCAGGGGGCAGGGATCACCCCTCCACTTT. The rearrangement joins TRBV7-9 to TRBJ1-6; 8 bases match TRBD1. Per the germline V gene, CDR1 is SEHNR and CDR2 is FQNEAQ (reference sequence). The CDR3 contains 14 residues. The V gene end was trimmed by 5 bases and the J gene end by 10 bases; junction bases not matched to a gene: 7.

The rearrangement joins TRBV9 to TRBJ1-4, with a weak D call TRBD1 (5 bases). V was clipped by 3 bases and J by 3 bases, with 12 bases between them. The CDR3 is 15 residues long. CDR1 is SGDLS, CDR2 YYNGEE, per germline. The CDR3 loop is CASSAWDSANEKLFF. CDR3 coding DNA: TGTGCCAGCAGCGCGTGGGACTCCGCTAATGAAAAACTGTTTTTT. The entire variable domain, with the rest obtained from reference TRBV9 and TRBJ1-4, is as follows: DSGVTQTPKHLITATGQRVTLRCSPRSGDLSVYWYQQSLDQGLQFLIQYYNGEERAKGNILERFSAQQFPDLHSELNLSSLELGDSALYFCASSAWDSANEKLFFGSGTQLSVL.

The V and J genes are TRBV4-3 and TRBJ1-2; D is unclear. The CDR3 totals 15 residues. Germline values: CDR1 LGHNA, CDR2 YSLEER. Trimming took off 0 bases at V and 4 bases at J, with 12 bases between the two ends. CDR3 sequence (DNA): TGCGCCAGCAGCCAAGATAGGCAGCGAGCCTATGGCTACACCTTC. Encoded protein: CASSQDRQRAYGYTF.

For the CDR3, the DNA is TGTGCCAGCAGCCTGGACAGGGGGCGCGAGGCTTTCTTT. Amino acids: CASSLDRGREAFF. V and J are TRBV6-2 or TRBV6-3 and TRBJ1-1; 11 nucleotides align to TRBD1. CDR1 and CDR2 (germline): MNHEY, SVGEGT. This CDR3 has 13 residues. The V gene end was trimmed by 6 bases and the J gene end by 11 bases; junction bases not matched to a gene: 8.

The chain carries TRBV5-1 and TRBJ1-1; 9 nucleotides align to TRBD1. CDR3 length: 17 amino acids. J gave up 4 bases and V 4 bases, and 14 bases lay outside the gene matches. Germline CDR1 and CDR2: SGHRS and YFSETQ. The CDR3 bases are TGCGCCAGCAGCAAACAACAGGGGGCGCAGAGGGCCACTGAAGCTTTCTTT. Translating gives CASSKQQGAQRATEAFF. Looking up the rest from reference TRBV5-1 and TRBJ1-1 gives the full variable domain: KAGVTQTPRYLIKTRGQQVTLSCSPISGHRSVSWYQQTPGQGLQFLFEYFSETQRNKGNFPGRFSGRQFSNSRSEMNVSTLELGDSALYLCASSKQQGAQRATEAFFGQGTRLTVV.

The V gene is TRBV19, the J gene TRBJ1-2; D unclear. The CDR3 has 12 residues. Germline V gives CDR1 LNHDA, CDR2 SQIVND (reference sequence). The V gene lost 3 bases and the J gene lost 6 bases, with 8 bases spanning the gap. The CDR3 is CASSMMRDGYTF. The CDR3 nucleotides read TGTGCCAGTAGTATGATGAGAGATGGCTACACCTTC. The variable domain in full, completed from reference TRBV19 and TRBJ1-2, reads DGGITQSPKYLFRKEGQNVTLSCEQNLNHDAMYWYRQDPGQGLRLIYYSQIVNDFQKGDIAEGYSVSREKKESFPLTVTSAQKNPTAFYLCASSMMRDGYTFGSGTRLTVV.

The gene calls are TRBV18 and TRBJ2-7, with TRBD1 identical over 7 bases. V shed 3 bases, J shed 7 bases, and the junction held 6 bases outside the gene matches. The V gene's germline CDR1 is KGHSH and CDR2 LQKENI. The CDR3 runs to 13 residues. This CDR3 is CASSPGQVGEQYF. The CDR3 nucleotides are TGTGCCAGCTCACCCGGACAGGTTGGAGAGCAGTACTTC.

The rearrangement uses TRBV24-1 and TRBJ2-1, with TRBD2 matching 12 bases. Per the germline V gene, CDR1 is KGHDR and CDR2 is SFDVKD. The CDR3 is made up of 17 amino acids. Trimming cost V 2 bases and J 6 bases; bases outside gene matches: 7. CDR3 nucleotides: TGTGCCACCAGTGATTCCGTCGGACTAGCGGGGATCAATGAGCAGTTCTTC. As protein: CATSDSVGLAGINEQFF.

The chain links TRBV5-1 to TRBJ1-2; 10 nucleotides line up with TRBD1. V trimming: 0 bases; J trimming: 8 bases; junction bases outside the gene matches: 4. Germline V gene sequence: CDR1 SGHRS, CDR2 YFSETQ. The CDR3 extends over 14 amino acids. CDR3 in DNA: TGCGCCAGCAGCTTGGGACAGGGGGCTGAAGGCTACACCTTC. Translated: CASSLGQGAEGYTF.

The V call is TRBV5-1, the J call TRBJ1-1; TRBD1 is a possible D gene (6 bases). The CDR3 contains 15 residues. CDR1 and CDR2 (germline): SGHRS, YFSETQ. Trimming removed 0 bases at V and 7 bases at J, with 16 bases between. The CDR3 DNA reads TGCGCCAGCAGCTTGGATTATCGGGGGGCTCTTGAAGCTTTCTTT. Translating gives CASSLDYRGALEAFF.